A single sample is the source of the 23 T cell receptor beta chains below, sequenced in a study of pediatric ulcerative colitis. TCRdb's copy holds only in-frame clones and misses some; the assay was immunoSEQ multiplex PCR. The data contain tens of thousands of clones, roughly 71% of them singletons. One to two pinch biopsies were taken from the rectum during colonoscopy. The sequenced sample was gut tissue. The receptor source for this set is a boy aged 10-17 years with severe ulcerative colitis.

The CDR3 DNA sequence: TGTGCCTGGAGTGTACGGTACGGGGATCAGCCCCAGCATTTT. This codes for CAWSVRYGDQPQHF. The rearrangement joins TRBV30 to TRBJ1-5; D remains unclear. V lost 0 bases, J lost 5 bases, and 11 bases lay in between. CDR1 GTSNPN and CDR2 SVGIG come from the germline V gene (reference sequence). CDR3 length: 14 amino acids.

V and J are TRBV6-1 and TRBJ1-3; D is unclear. With 4 bases removed from V and 0 bases from J, the gap between germline ends came to 13 bases. The CDR3 extends over 16 amino acids. Per the germline V gene, CDR1 is MNHNS and CDR2 is SASEGT. The CDR3 here is CASSARWVLSGNTIYF. The CDR3 DNA reads TGTGCCAGCAGTGCCCGCTGGGTTCTCTCTGGAAACACCATATATTTT.

The chain couples TRBV30 to TRBJ2-5, with D uncertain. CDR1 GTSNPN and CDR2 SVGIG come from the germline V gene (reference sequence). V dropped 0 bases and J dropped 2 bases, with 7 bases sitting between them. There are 13 residues in the CDR3. CDR3 nucleotide sequence: TGTGCCTGGAGTGTATTGGGACAAGAGACCCAGTACTTC. As protein: CAWSVLGQETQYF.

This chain connects TRBV18 to TRBJ2-1; no clear D. This CDR3 is 14 amino acids long. Germline V gives CDR1 KGHSH, CDR2 LQKENI. The V gene lost 3 bases and the J gene lost 5 bases, with 11 bases spanning the gap. The chain's CDR3 is CASSPEKYHNEQFF. Here the CDR3 DNA reads TGTGCCAGCTCACCGGAGAAATACCACAATGAGCAGTTCTTC.

The chain has TRBV27 and TRBJ2-2; D gene ambiguous. Trimming left V 6 bases short and J 5 bases short, with 19 bases between. Germline assignment: CDR1 MNHEY and CDR2 SMNVEV (reference sequence). The CDR3 has 16 amino acids. CDR3 loop: CASRPNAATRTGELFF. In DNA form, the CDR3 reads TGTGCCAGCAGACCTAACGCCGCGACCCGGACCGGGGAGCTGTTTTTT.

CDR3 sequence: CASSLEADTQYF. CDR3 coding DNA: TGCGCCAGCAGCTTGGAGGCGGATACGCAGTATTTT. The chain employs TRBV5-1 and TRBJ2-3; D call uncertain. The V and J ends lost 0 bases and 6 bases respectively, with 5 bases between them. Per the germline V gene, CDR1 is SGHRS and CDR2 is YFSETQ. CDR3 length equals 12 residues.

The V call is TRBV5-1, the J call TRBJ2-5, with 7 bases identical to TRBD1. The CDR3 loop spans 13 amino acids. J was trimmed by 4 bases and V by 4 bases; bases with no gene match: 4. Germline V gene lookup returns CDR1 SGHRS and CDR2 YFSETQ. CDR3 bases: TGCGCCAGCAGCGTAACAGGGGTAGAGACCCAGTACTTC. Translating it yields CASSVTGVETQYF. The variable domain in full, with the rest retrieved from reference TRBV5-1 and TRBJ2-5, is KAGVTQTPRYLIKTRGQQVTLSCSPISGHRSVSWYQQTPGQGLQFLFEYFSETQRNKGNFPGRFSGRQFSNSRSEMNVSTLELGDSALYLCASSVTGVETQYFGPGTRLLVL.

The chain combines TRBV18 with TRBJ2-4; D perhaps matches TRBD1 (6 bases). The CDR3 loop spans 17 amino acids. Germline V CDR1 and CDR2: KGHSH, LQKENI. Between the trimmed V and J ends, which lost 3 bases and 0 bases, there was a span of 15 bases. This CDR3 is CASSPTLQGIAKNIQYF. The CDR3 nucleotides are TGTGCCAGCTCACCCACCCTTCAGGGGATAGCCAAAAACATTCAGTACTTC.

This chain links TRBV13 with TRBJ1-1; TRBD1 matches 7 bases. CDR1 is PRHDT and CDR2 is FYEKMQ in the germline V gene (reference sequence). J lost 4 bases, V lost 5 bases, and 7 bases had no gene match. This CDR3 has 14 amino acids. CDR3 DNA: TGTGCCAGCAGCATACTGACAGGGTTCACTGAAGCTTTCTTT. Translating it yields CASSILTGFTEAFF.

V and J are TRBV7-9 and TRBJ2-1, with D perhaps TRBD1 or TRBD2 (5 bases each). The CDR3 has 15 amino acids. Deletions cut 3 bases from V and 8 bases from J, with 17 bases between. CDR1 and CDR2 (germline): SEHNR, FQNEAQ (reference sequence). CDR3 nucleotide sequence: TGTGCCAGCAGCTTCCCGAAAGTTGGGGGAGATGAGCAGTTCTTC. Amino acid sequence: CASSFPKVGGDEQFF.

This clone has only a few counts. V is TRBV6-1 and J is TRBJ1-4; 9 bases map to TRBD1. This CDR3 contains 16 residues. V lost 0 bases to trimming and J lost 6 bases; unmatched junction nucleotides: 5. Germline loops: CDR1 MNHNS, CDR2 SASEGT. CDR3 coding DNA: TGTGCCAGCAGTGAAGCGGCCGGGACAGGGTATGAAAAACTGTTTTTT. Its protein product is CASSEAAGTGYEKLFF.

Only one count was recorded for this clone. In DNA form, the CDR3 reads TGTGCCAGCAGCCGGGTGGAGGGGGCGACCTACGAGCAGTACTTC. It is translated as CASSRVEGATYEQYF. The chain links TRBV6-5 to TRBJ2-7, with D perhaps TRBD1 (7 bases). The germline CDR1 and CDR2 sequences are MNHEY and SVGAGI. Trimming left V 6 bases short and J 2 bases short, with 17 bases between. CDR3 length: 15 amino acids.

This chain links TRBV6-1 with TRBJ2-7; D unclear. Trimming took off 5 bases at V and 7 bases at J, with 9 bases between the two ends. This CDR3 comprises 11 residues. Germline V gene lookup returns CDR1 MNHNS and CDR2 SASEGT. The DNA of the CDR3 is TGTGCCAGCAGTTTCTCCCGGGAGCAGTACTTC. It translates to CASSFSREQYF.

This sequence joins TRBV19 and TRBJ2-3, with TRBD2 as a possible D gene (6 bases). Germline CDR1 LNHDA, CDR2 SQIVND (reference sequence). The ends were cut back, 5 bases at V and 8 bases at J, with 29 bases in the middle. The CDR3 spans 18 residues. In DNA form, the CDR3 reads TGTGCCAGTAGTTCTAACCGGGACTCCCTCTCGGGTTTTGCTACGCAGTATTTT. Translation: CASSSNRDSLSGFATQYF.

The V and J genes are TRBV2 and TRBJ2-7; TRBD2 matches 8 bases. V shed 4 bases, J shed 2 bases, and the junction held 7 bases outside the gene matches. Per the germline V gene, CDR1 is SNHLY and CDR2 is FYNNEI. The CDR3 consists of 15 residues. CDR3 residues: CASSAGGVPTYEQYF. The DNA of the CDR3 is TGTGCCAGCAGTGCCGGGGGGGTGCCAACCTACGAGCAGTACTTC.

Turning to this clone: Other DNA sequences in the sample encode the same CDR3. This sequence joins TRBV5-1 and TRBJ1-2, with D possibly being TRBD1 (6 bases). The CDR3 covers 14 residues. The germline CDR1 and CDR2 sequences are SGHRS and YFSETQ. The V and J ends lost 0 bases and 4 bases respectively, with 10 bases between them. The CDR3 is CASSLVQGAYGYTF. The CDR3 bases are TGCGCCAGCAGCTTGGTACAGGGAGCCTATGGCTACACCTTC. Full variable domain (rest looked up from reference TRBV5-1 and TRBJ1-2): KAGVTQTPRYLIKTRGQQVTLSCSPISGHRSVSWYQQTPGQGLQFLFEYFSETQRNKGNFPGRFSGRQFSNSRSEMNVSTLELGDSALYLCASSLVQGAYGYTFGSGTRLTVV.

This clone was picked up a small number of times. This rearrangement joins TRBV2 to TRBJ1-6, with D possibly matching TRBD1 (6 bases). The CDR3 contains 15 residues. V was cut by 1 base and J by 7 bases, with 11 bases left in between. CDR1 is SNHLY, CDR2 FYNNEI, per germline. CDR3 region: CASSEVGQGNSPLHF. The CDR3 DNA sequence: TGTGCCAGCAGTGAAGTCGGGCAGGGGAATTCACCCCTCCACTTT.

The chain has TRBV7-6 and TRBJ2-2; D not certain. Germline assignment: CDR1 SGHVS and CDR2 FNYEAQ. The CDR3 runs to 13 residues. The V and J ends lost 5 bases and 5 bases respectively, with 9 bases between them. CDR3 in amino acids: CASSPTSTGELFF. CDR3 nucleotide sequence: TGTGCCAGCAGCCCGACAAGTACCGGGGAGCTGTTTTTT. The full variable domain, completed using reference TRBV7-6 and TRBJ2-2, is GAGVSQSPRYKVTKRGQDVALRCDPISGHVSLYWYRQALGQGPEFLTYFNYEAQQDKSGLPNDRFSAERPEGSISTLTIQRTEQRDSAMYRCASSPTSTGELFFGEGSRLTVL.

J is TRBJ1-5 and V is TRBV10-2; D unclear. There are 13 residues in the CDR3. Germline loops: CDR1 WSHSY, CDR2 SAAADI. V was shortened by 5 bases and J by 5 bases, with 10 bases between the two germline ends. DNA for the CDR3: TGCGCCAGCAGTCTAGGACCGGATCAGCCCCAGCATTTT. Its protein is CASSLGPDQPQHF.

V gene TRBV27 combines with J gene TRBJ1-5, with 10 positions matching TRBD1. Germline V gene sequence: CDR1 MNHEY, CDR2 SMNVEV (reference sequence). The CDR3 extends over 17 amino acids. Trimming took 5 bases from V and 5 from J; bases not matched to a gene: 12. In DNA form, the CDR3 reads TGTGCCAGCAGTCCGGGACAGGGGATAAGCATCTATCAGCCCCAGCATTTT. Translation gives CASSPGQGISIYQPQHF.

The CDR3 here is CASSPDFYEQYF. DNA of the CDR3: TGTGCCAGCTCTCCGGACTTCTACGAGCAGTACTTC. The V and J genes are TRBV18 and TRBJ2-7; D may be TRBD2 (5 bases). This CDR3 is built from 12 residues. The V and J ends lost 6 bases and 3 bases respectively, with 9 bases between them. Germline assignment: CDR1 KGHSH and CDR2 LQKENI. Combining the CDR3 with reference TRBV18 and TRBJ2-7 gives the whole variable domain NAGVMQNPRHLVRRRGQEARLRCSPMKGHSHVYWYRQLPEEGLKFMVYLQKENIIDESGMPKERFSAEFPKEGPSILRIQQVVRGDSAAYFCASSPDFYEQYFGPGTRLTVT.

This chain connects TRBV19 to TRBJ1-1; D is unresolved. Deletions cut 5 bases from V and 1 base from J, with 8 bases between. The CDR3 is made up of 13 amino acids. Germline lookup yields CDR1 LNHDA and CDR2 SQIVND (reference sequence). The CDR3, as DNA: TGTGCCAGTAGTCCCGCAGGGAACACTGAAGCTTTCTTT. As protein: CASSPAGNTEAFF.

V and J are TRBV7-2 and TRBJ2-3; TRBD2 aligns across 7 bases. The V segment lost 3 bases and the J segment 0 bases; nucleotides outside the gene matches: 3. The CDR3 totals 15 residues. Germline-derived CDR1 and CDR2 are SGHTA and FQGNSA. As DNA, the CDR3 is TGTGCCAGCAGCTTTGTTAGCGGGAGCACAGATACGCAGTATTTT. Its translation: CASSFVSGSTDTQYF.